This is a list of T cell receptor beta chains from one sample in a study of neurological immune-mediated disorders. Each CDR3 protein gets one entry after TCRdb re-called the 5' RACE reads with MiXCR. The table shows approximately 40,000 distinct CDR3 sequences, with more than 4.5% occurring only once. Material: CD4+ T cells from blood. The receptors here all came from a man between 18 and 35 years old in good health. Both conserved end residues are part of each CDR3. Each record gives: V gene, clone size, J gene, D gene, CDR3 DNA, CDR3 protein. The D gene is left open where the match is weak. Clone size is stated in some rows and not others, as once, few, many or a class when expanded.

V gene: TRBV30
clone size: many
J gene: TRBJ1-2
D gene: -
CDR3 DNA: TGTGCCTGGAGTGGGGATAACTATGGCTACACCTTC
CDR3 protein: CAWSGDNYGYTF

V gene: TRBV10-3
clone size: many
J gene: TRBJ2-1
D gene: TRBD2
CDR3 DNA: TGTGCCATCAGGGGCACGAGCGGGGGGAACGGGCAGTTCTTC
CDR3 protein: CAIRGTSGGNGQFF

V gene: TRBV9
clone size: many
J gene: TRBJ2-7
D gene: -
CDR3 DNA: TGTGCCAGCAAGAGAGGGCCCGAGCAGTACTTC
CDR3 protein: CASKRGPEQYF

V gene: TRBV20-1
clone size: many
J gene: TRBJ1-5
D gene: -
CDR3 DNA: TGCAGTGCTAGCCGGGGGGGGGCCAATCAGCCCCAGCATTTT
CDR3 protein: CSASRGGANQPQHF

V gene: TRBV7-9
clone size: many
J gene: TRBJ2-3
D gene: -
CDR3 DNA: TGTGCCAGCAGCTTAGGCAGGAGCACAGATACGCAGTATTTT
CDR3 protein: CASSLGRSTDTQYF

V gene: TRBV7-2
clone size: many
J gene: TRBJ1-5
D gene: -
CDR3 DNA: TGTGCCAGCAGCTTAGTGACGGGGGATCAGCCCCAGCATTTT
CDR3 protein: CASSLVTGDQPQHF

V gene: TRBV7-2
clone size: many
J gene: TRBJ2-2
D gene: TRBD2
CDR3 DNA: TGTGCCAGCAGCACCGGACTAGCGAGACCCGGGGAGCTGTTTTTT
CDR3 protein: CASSTGLARPGELFF

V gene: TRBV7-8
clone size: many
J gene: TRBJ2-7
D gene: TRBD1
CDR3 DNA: TGTGCCAGCATCCCCTTTGGGACAGTGTCCTACGAGCAGTACTTC
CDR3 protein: CASIPFGTVSYEQYF

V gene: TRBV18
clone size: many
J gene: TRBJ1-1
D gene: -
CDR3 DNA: TGTGCCAGCTCACCACTAGAGTACACTGAAGCTTTCTTT
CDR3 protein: CASSPLEYTEAFF

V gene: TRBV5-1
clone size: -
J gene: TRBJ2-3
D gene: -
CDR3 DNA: TGCGCCAGCAGCCTACTAATCTCCAGCGCCGGGGAGCAGTATTTT
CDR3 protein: CASSLLISSAGEQYF

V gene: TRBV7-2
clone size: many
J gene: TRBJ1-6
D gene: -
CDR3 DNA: TGTGCCAGCAGCTTCGAACAGTTTAATTCACCCCTCCACTTT
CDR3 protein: CASSFEQFNSPLHF

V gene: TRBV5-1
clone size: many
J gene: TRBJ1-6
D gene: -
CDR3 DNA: TGCGCCAGCAGCTTGGGAGGGGGGGATTCACCCCTCCACTTT
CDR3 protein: CASSLGGGDSPLHF

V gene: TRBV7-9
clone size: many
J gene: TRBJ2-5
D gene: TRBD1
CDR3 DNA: TGTGCCAGCAGCAGCCGGGACAGGGGGCGGCTGGGGACCCAGTACTTC
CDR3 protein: CASSSRDRGRLGTQYF

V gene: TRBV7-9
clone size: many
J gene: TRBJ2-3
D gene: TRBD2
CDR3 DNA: TGTGCCAGCAGCGAGGGACTAGCGGGTAGCACAGATACGCAGTATTTT
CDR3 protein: CASSEGLAGSTDTQYF

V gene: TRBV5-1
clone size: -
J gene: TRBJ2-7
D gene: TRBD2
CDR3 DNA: TGCGCCAGCCGCTTGGGGACTAGCGGAACCTACGAGCAGTACTTC
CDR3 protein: CASRLGTSGTYEQYF

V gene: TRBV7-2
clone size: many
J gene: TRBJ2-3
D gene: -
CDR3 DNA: TGTGCCAGCGGCATAAACTCCGGGGTAGGGGCGGGCACAGATACGCAGTATTTT
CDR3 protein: CASGINSGVGAGTDTQYF

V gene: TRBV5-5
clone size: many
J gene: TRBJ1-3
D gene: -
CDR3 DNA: TGTGCCAGCAGCTTGGTAGGCGACACCATATATTTT
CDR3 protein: CASSLVGDTIYF

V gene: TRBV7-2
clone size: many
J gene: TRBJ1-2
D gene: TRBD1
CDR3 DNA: TGTGCTTCGCAACCGGGACAGAAATATGGCTACACCTTC
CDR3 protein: CASQPGQKYGYTF

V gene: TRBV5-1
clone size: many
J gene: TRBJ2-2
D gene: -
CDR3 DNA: TGCGCCAGCAGCCCGGACACCGCGAACACCGGGGAGCTGTTTTTT
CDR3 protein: CASSPDTANTGELFF

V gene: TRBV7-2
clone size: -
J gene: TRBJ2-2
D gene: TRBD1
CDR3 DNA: TGTGCCAGCAGCAAGGGGGCGCGGACCGGGGAGCTGTTTTTT
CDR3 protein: CASSKGARTGELFF

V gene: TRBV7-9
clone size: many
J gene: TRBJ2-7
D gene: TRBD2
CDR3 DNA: TGTGCCAGCAGCGAACAGGGGGCGCGGCTAGCGGGGGGCGAATGGGAGCAGTACTTC
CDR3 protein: CASSEQGARLAGGEWEQYF

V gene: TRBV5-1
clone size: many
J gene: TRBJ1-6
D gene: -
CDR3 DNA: TGCGCCAGCAGCCAAACACACGCCGCAGGTGTTGGTTCACCCCTCCACTTT
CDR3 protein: CASSQTHAAGVGSPLHF

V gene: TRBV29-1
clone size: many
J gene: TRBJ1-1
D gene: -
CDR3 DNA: TGCAGCGTTAAAGAACAGGGTTTGAGTGGGTCGGCTTTCTTT
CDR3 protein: CSVKEQGLSGSAFF

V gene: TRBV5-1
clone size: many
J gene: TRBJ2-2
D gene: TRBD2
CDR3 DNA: TGCGCCAGCAGCTTGCCGCTAGCGGTGAACACCGGGGAGCTGTTTTTT
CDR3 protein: CASSLPLAVNTGELFF

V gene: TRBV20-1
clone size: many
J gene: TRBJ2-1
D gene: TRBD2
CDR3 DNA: TGCAGTGAAACGGGACTAGCGGGAAATGAGCAGTTCTTC
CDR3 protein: CSETGLAGNEQFF

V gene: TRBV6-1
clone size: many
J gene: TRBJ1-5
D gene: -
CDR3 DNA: TGTGCCAGCAGTGAAGCGAGCAGAAATCAGCCCCAGCATTTT
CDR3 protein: CASSEASRNQPQHF

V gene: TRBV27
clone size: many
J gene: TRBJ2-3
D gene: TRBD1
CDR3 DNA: TGTGCCAGCAGTCAAAAGGGGACAGACGCAGATACGCAGTATTTT
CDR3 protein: CASSQKGTDADTQYF

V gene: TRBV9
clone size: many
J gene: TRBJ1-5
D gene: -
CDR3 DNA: TGTGCCAGCAGCGCAGGGTTGCGGAATCAGCCCCAGCATTTT
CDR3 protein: CASSAGLRNQPQHF

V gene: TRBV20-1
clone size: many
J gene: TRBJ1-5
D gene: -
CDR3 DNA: TGCAGTGCTAGAGAAGACAACGGCAATCAGCCCCAGCATTTT
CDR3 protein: CSAREDNGNQPQHF

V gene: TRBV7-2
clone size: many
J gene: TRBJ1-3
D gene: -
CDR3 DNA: TGTGCCAGCAGCTTAGGGACCTCTGGAAACACCATATATTTT
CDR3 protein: CASSLGTSGNTIYF

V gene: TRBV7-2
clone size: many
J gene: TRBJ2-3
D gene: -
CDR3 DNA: TGTGCCAGCAGCCCGGGACCCCGATGGGATACGCAGTATTTT
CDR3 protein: CASSPGPRWDTQYF

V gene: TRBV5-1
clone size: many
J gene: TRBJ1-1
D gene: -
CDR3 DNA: TGCGCCAGCAGAATGACAGAATCGGGCCAAATGAACACTGAAGCTTTCTTT
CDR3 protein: CASRMTESGQMNTEAFF

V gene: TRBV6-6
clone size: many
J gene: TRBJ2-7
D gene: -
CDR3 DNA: TGTGCCAGCAGTCGGAGTGCCTACGAGCAGTACTTC
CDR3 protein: CASSRSAYEQYF

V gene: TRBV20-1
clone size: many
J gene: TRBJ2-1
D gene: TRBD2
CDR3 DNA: TGCAGTGCTAGTTGGCCCCTGGGGGGGGAAAATGAGCAGTTCTTC
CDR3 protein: CSASWPLGGENEQFF

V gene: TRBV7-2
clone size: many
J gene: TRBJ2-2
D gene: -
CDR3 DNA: TGTGCCAGCAGGGACTCTAAGGGATCGAACACCGGGGAGCTGTTTTTT
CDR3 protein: CASRDSKGSNTGELFF